This passage covers 20 T cell receptor beta chains from one sample sequenced in a study of T-cell reconstitution after alpha-beta-depleted transplantation in children. Unique molecular identifiers were used in preparing the TCRbeta library. TCRdb reprocessed the PCR reads via MiXCR and lists one record per CDR3 protein. Altogether over 200,000 distinct CDR3 sequences are present, around 9.9% being singletons, with the ten largest covering over 25%. The sample consisted of PBMCs, taken before TCRalphabeta/CD19-depleted stem cell transplant. The receptors here all came from a child under two years old with acute myeloid leukemia, due to receive a stem cell transplant.

At least ten counts were recorded for this clonotype. The CDR3 DNA follows: TGTGCCACCAGTGATTTGCAGGTCAGTGAGCAGTTCTTC. Translating gives CATSDLQVSEQFF. This chain links TRBV24-1 with TRBJ2-1; no firm D call. V lost 0 bases and J lost 9, with 8 bases in between. Germline CDR1 is KGHDR and CDR2 is SFDVKD. The CDR3 spans 13 residues.

The V and J genes are TRBV12-3 or TRBV12-4 and TRBJ2-5, with 7 bases fitting TRBD1. The CDR3 sequence is 14 residues long. J gave up 5 bases and V 6 bases, and 9 bases lay outside the gene matches. The CDR3 DNA reads as TGTGCCAGCAGACCGACAGGGATGGTGGAGACCCAGTACTTC. This encodes CASRPTGMVETQYF.

A word on this clonotype: A much larger clone differs from this one at a single base, so this may be a read error. J is TRBJ2-1 and V is TRBV11-2, with D maybe TRBD2 (6 bases). Germline V gene lookup returns CDR1 SGHAT and CDR2 FQNNGV. The ends were cut back, 7 bases at V and 0 bases at J, with 16 bases in the middle. There are 16 residues in the CDR3. The CDR3 nucleotides read TGTGCCAGCAACCCAGTAGCGGCAAGCTCCTACAATGAGCAGTTCTTC. Protein product: CASNPVAASSYNEQFF.

This clonotype was seen a few times. The chain couples TRBV27 to TRBJ2-3; D ambiguous. Per the germline V gene, CDR1 is MNHEY and CDR2 is SMNVEV (reference sequence). CDR3 size: 13 residues. V was clipped by 6 bases and J by 4 bases, with 11 bases between them. CDR3 sequence (DNA): TGTGCCAGCAGCCTTCAAACCGCAGATACGCAGTATTTT. Translating it yields CASSLQTADTQYF.

This chain joins TRBV4-1 and TRBJ2-4; D gene unclear. This CDR3 has 16 amino acids. Germline V lookup: CDR1 MGHRA, CDR2 YSYEKL. The V end was cut by 0 bases, the J end by 2 bases, with 11 bases between. CDR3: CASSQDGRGTKNIQYF. CDR3 sequence (DNA): TGCGCCAGCAGCCAAGATGGAAGAGGAACCAAAAACATTCAGTACTTC.

There are many counts of this clonotype. This sequence joins TRBV30 and TRBJ1-5; D gene unclear. There are 13 residues in the CDR3. Germline loops: CDR1 GTSNPN, CDR2 SVGIG (reference sequence). The V gene lost 1 base and the J gene lost 6 bases, with 10 bases spanning the gap. The CDR3 here is CAWSEGSGQPQHF. The CDR3 DNA reads TGTGCCTGGAGTGAAGGGTCGGGTCAGCCCCAGCATTTT.

This clonotype was detected ten times or more. CDR3 coding DNA: TGTGCCAGCAGCTTAGTAACCACACTAGCCAAAAACATTCAGTACTTC. Its protein product is CASSLVTTLAKNIQYF. The chain has TRBV7-2 and TRBJ2-4, with unresolved D. The V gene lost 1 base and the J gene lost 0 bases, with 10 bases spanning the gap. The CDR3 contains 16 residues. Looked up from germline, CDR1 is SGHTA and CDR2 is FQGNSA.

This clonotype has at least ten counts. The chain joins TRBV5-1 to TRBJ1-6; maybe TRBD1 (6 bases). The CDR3 has 14 residues. V lost 4 bases, J lost 8 bases, and 13 bases lay in between. Per germline, CDR1 SGHRS and CDR2 YFSETQ. CDR3 in DNA: TGCGCCAGCAGCCCAACAGGGTATTATTCACCCCTCCACTTT. Residues: CASSPTGYYSPLHF. Based on the CDR3 plus reference TRBV5-1 and TRBJ1-6, the full variable domain is KAGVTQTPRYLIKTRGQQVTLSCSPISGHRSVSWYQQTPGQGLQFLFEYFSETQRNKGNFPGRFSGRQFSNSRSEMNVSTLELGDSALYLCASSPTGYYSPLHFGNGTRLTVT.

This clonotype was seen repeatedly, ten times or more. This chain uses TRBV5-1 with TRBJ2-3; D is unresolved. The germline gives CDR1 SGHRS, CDR2 YFSETQ. Trimming pared 3 bases from V and 1 base from J, leaving 15 bases between. The CDR3 runs 16 residues. CDR3 residues: CASSSGAPPGTDTQYF. As DNA, the CDR3 is TGCGCCAGCAGCTCCGGCGCGCCCCCTGGCACAGATACGCAGTATTTT.

The chain is built from TRBV20-1 and TRBJ1-2; 7 bases line up with TRBD1. Germline CDR1 and CDR2: DFQATT and SNEGSKA (reference sequence). The V gene end was trimmed by 5 bases and the J gene end by 3 bases; junction bases not matched to a gene: 3. This CDR3 region has 12 residues. The CDR3 coding sequence is TGCAGTGCTCGGACAGGCTACTATGGCTACACCTTC. Its translation is CSARTGYYGYTF.

This clonotype was detected many times. The chain couples TRBV20-1 to TRBJ2-7; D not resolved. The V gene lost 0 bases and the J gene lost 3 bases, with 15 bases spanning the gap. The CDR3 is 15 amino acids. From germline, CDR1 is DFQATT and CDR2 SNEGSKA (reference sequence). The CDR3 sequence: CSARDSNGAGYEQYF. The CDR3 bases are TGCAGTGCTAGAGATTCCAACGGTGCCGGCTACGAGCAGTACTTC.

In this sample, this clonotype turned up many times. The gene calls are TRBV7-6 and TRBJ2-5; D is uncertain. In germline, CDR1 is SGHVS, CDR2 FNYEAQ. CDR3 length: 14 residues. The V end lost 0 bases, the J end lost 7 bases, and 12 bases lay between the germline ends. The CDR3 DNA reads TGTGCCAGCAGCTTAGCGGGCTCCGCTGGGACCCAGTACTTC. Amino acids: CASSLAGSAGTQYF.

The chain uses TRBV5-1 and TRBJ2-1; D is unclear. This CDR3 comprises 15 residues. The V end was cut by 2 bases, the J end by 0 bases, with 9 bases between. Germline CDR1 reads SGHRS; CDR2 reads YFSETQ. The CDR3 region has the DNA TGCGCCAGCAGCTTCCTAGTGAGCTCCTACAATGAGCAGTTCTTC. Residues: CASSFLVSSYNEQFF. The whole variable domain, filled in from reference TRBV5-1 and TRBJ2-1, reads KAGVTQTPRYLIKTRGQQVTLSCSPISGHRSVSWYQQTPGQGLQFLFEYFSETQRNKGNFPGRFSGRQFSNSRSEMNVSTLELGDSALYLCASSFLVSSYNEQFFGPGTRLTVL.

This clonotype was counted many times. The chain employs TRBV12-3 or TRBV12-4 and TRBJ1-1; TRBD1 agrees at 7 bases. Germline trimming cut 5 bases from V and 5 bases from J; bases unmatched to any gene: 11. The CDR3 totals 15 residues. The CDR3 protein is CASSPKGARRTEAFF. The CDR3 DNA reads TGTGCCAGCAGTCCAAAGGGGGCGCGGCGGACTGAAGCTTTCTTT.

This clonotype has ten or more counts. The CDR3 sequence is CASRQDPNEQFF. The CDR3 nucleotides read TGTGCCAGCAGACAGGATCCAAATGAGCAGTTCTTC. The rearrangement uses TRBV5-5 and TRBJ2-1; D might be TRBD1 (5 bases). Trimming removed 5 bases at V and 7 bases at J, with 10 bases between. The CDR3 runs to 12 residues. In germline, CDR1 is SGHKS, CDR2 YYEKEE (reference sequence).

This clonotype was observed many times. The rearrangement joins TRBV9 to TRBJ2-1, with a tentative D call TRBD2 (6 bases). Germline V gene data show CDR1 as SGDLS and CDR2 as YYNGEE. The V end lost 3 bases, the J end lost 5 bases, and 12 bases lay between the germline ends. CDR3 length: 14 amino acids. The CDR3 DNA sequence: TGTGCCAGCAGCGGCCGGGGGACCGACAATGAGCAGTTCTTC. This gives the protein CASSGRGTDNEQFF.

This clonotype came up many times. The V and J genes are TRBV7-2 and TRBJ1-5; TRBD1 might be the D (5 bases). Germline CDR1 is SGHTA and CDR2 is FQGNSA. Trimming left V 1 base short and J 0 bases short, with 7 bases between. The length of the CDR3 is 15 residues. The CDR3 region has the DNA TGTGCCAGCAGCTTAGGACAGTATAGCAATCAGCCCCAGCATTTT. Its translation: CASSLGQYSNQPQHF.

Ten or more counts support this clonotype. CDR3 sequence: CASSAGLAGSFYEQYF. In nucleotides, the CDR3 is TGTGCCAGCAGCGCGGGACTAGCGGGTTCCTTCTACGAGCAGTACTTC. The genes are TRBV5-4 and TRBJ2-7, with 12 bases that match TRBD2. Germline CDR1 and CDR2: SGHNT and YYREEE (reference sequence). The CDR3 covers 16 residues. The junction had 8 bases not matched to a gene; V was cut back by 4 bases and J by 3 bases.

This clonotype was seen at least ten times. The chain has TRBV29-1 and TRBJ2-7; no clear D gene. CDR3 size: 12 residues. Germline lookup yields CDR1 SQVTM and CDR2 ANQGSEA. V was trimmed by 4 bases and J by 3 bases, leaving 10 bases between them. CDR3 coding DNA: TGCAGCGTTGGGCTAGGAGACTACGAGCAGTACTTC. Translated: CSVGLGDYEQYF.

This clonotype was detected ten times or more. This chain links TRBV7-2 with TRBJ2-7, with TRBD2 identical over 11 bases. The CDR3 is 15 residues long. The germline V gene has CDR1 SGHTA and CDR2 FQGNSA. J gave up 4 bases and V 1 base, and 3 bases lay outside the gene matches. The CDR3 is CASSLDRLAGYEQYF. CDR3 in DNA: TGTGCCAGCAGCTTAGATAGACTAGCGGGATACGAGCAGTACTTC.